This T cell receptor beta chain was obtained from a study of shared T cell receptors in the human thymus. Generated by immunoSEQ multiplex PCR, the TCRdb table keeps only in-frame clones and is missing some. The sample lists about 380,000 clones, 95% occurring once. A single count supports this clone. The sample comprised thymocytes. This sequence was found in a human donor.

The CDR3 loop reads CASSPTSSEQYF. In nucleotides, the CDR3 is TGTGCCAGCAGTCCCACCAGTTCCGAGCAGTACTTC. The chain employs TRBV27 and TRBJ2-7; D gene ambiguous. This CDR3 contains 12 residues. CDR1 MNHEY and CDR2 SMNVEV come from the germline V gene (reference sequence). Deletions cut 5 bases from V and 6 bases from J, with 11 bases between.